The 31 T cell receptor beta chains below were found in one sample sequenced in a study of identical twins. TCRdb redid the calling of the 5' RACE reads with MiXCR, one entry per CDR3 protein. The sample shows roughly 1,500,000 distinct CDR3 sequences, 25% to 35% of them seen only once. Sequenced: cord blood. These receptors all come from a newborn girl in good health.

The rearrangement uses TRBV14 and TRBJ1-6, with D uncertain. Trimming took 4 bases from V and 6 from J, leaving 13 bases between them. In germline, CDR1 is SGHDN, CDR2 FVKESK. The CDR3 extends over 15 amino acids. CDR3 in amino acids: CASSLQPPPNSPLHF. CDR3 DNA: TGTGCCAGCAGCCTTCAGCCGCCGCCTAATTCACCCCTCCACTTT. Full variable domain (remainder filled in from reference TRBV14 and TRBJ1-6): EAGVTQFPSHSVIEKGQTVTLRCDPISGHDNLYWYRRVMGKEIKFLLHFVKESKQDESGMPNNRFLAERTGGTYSTLKVQPAELEDSGVYFCASSLQPPPNSPLHFGNGTRLTVT.

This clonotype was counted ten times or more. This chain joins TRBV3-1 and TRBJ2-5; 10 nucleotides agree with TRBD2. Germline lookup yields CDR1 LGHDT and CDR2 YNNKEL (reference sequence). This CDR3 is built from 15 residues. Losses at the gene ends were 4 bases for V and 2 bases for J; bases not matched to a gene: 4. CDR3 coding DNA: TGTGCCAGCAGCCTCTCTAGCGGGAGACAAGAGACCCAGTACTTC. Amino acid sequence: CASSLSSGRQETQYF.

This rearrangement joins TRBV11-2 to TRBJ1-2; TRBD1 aligns across 9 bases. Germline V gene sequence: CDR1 SGHAT, CDR2 FQNNGV. With 6 bases clipped from V and 7 bases from J, the junction kept 6 bases outside the gene matches. The CDR3 length is 13 residues. CDR3 nucleotides: TGTGCCAGCAGTGGGACAGGGTCAGCTGGCTACACCTTC. This codes for CASSGTGSAGYTF. The full variable domain, its missing parts supplied by reference TRBV11-2 and TRBJ1-2, is EAGVAQSPRYKIIEKRQSVAFWCNPISGHATLYWYQQILGQGPKLLIQFQNNGVVDDSQLPKDRFSAERLKGVDSTLKIQPAKLEDSAVYLCASSGTGSAGYTFGSGTRLTVV.

The V and J genes are TRBV11-2 and TRBJ2-3; no clear D gene. V was clipped by 0 bases and J by 0 bases, with 10 bases between them. Germline loops: CDR1 SGHAT, CDR2 FQNNGV. The CDR3 sequence is 16 residues long. The CDR3 DNA reads TGTGCCAGCAGCTTAGATGTTCTGGATAGCACAGATACGCAGTATTTT. Translation gives CASSLDVLDSTDTQYF. The variable domain in full, completed from reference TRBV11-2 and TRBJ2-3, reads EAGVAQSPRYKIIEKRQSVAFWCNPISGHATLYWYQQILGQGPKLLIQFQNNGVVDDSQLPKDRFSAERLKGVDSTLKIQPAKLEDSAVYLCASSLDVLDSTDTQYFGPGTRLTVL.

The chain carries TRBV25-1 and TRBJ2-4; 9 nucleotides agree with TRBD1. V lost 6 bases, J lost 0 bases, and 9 bases stayed unmatched. The CDR3 consists of 17 residues. CDR1 MGHDK and CDR2 SYGVNS come from the germline V gene. The chain's CDR3 is CASRGTGPSLAKNIQYF. DNA for the CDR3: TGTGCCAGCAGGGGGACAGGGCCCTCCCTAGCCAAAAACATTCAGTACTTC.

This clonotype occurred many times. The chain combines TRBV20-1 with TRBJ2-5, with D unresolved. This CDR3 contains 11 residues. Germline CDR1 DFQATT, CDR2 SNEGSKA (reference sequence). CDR3 coding DNA: TGCAGCGTTGGACGGCAAGAGACCCAGTACTTC. It translates to CSVGRQETQYF.

The rearrangement uses TRBV10-1 and TRBJ2-2; possibly TRBD1 or TRBD2 for D (5 bases each). This CDR3 region has 14 residues. Trimming removed 7 bases at V and 0 bases at J, with 9 bases between. Per the germline V gene, CDR1 is WNHNN and CDR2 is SYGVQD (reference sequence). Here the CDR3 DNA reads TGCGCCAGCAATAGGGGAGCGAACACCGGGGAGCTGTTTTTT. Amino acids: CASNRGANTGELFF.

V is TRBV30 and J is TRBJ1-4; D might be TRBD1 (5 bases). V lost 4 bases and J 5 bases, leaving 8 bases between the germline ends. CDR1 is GTSNPN, CDR2 SVGIG, per germline (reference sequence). The length of the CDR3 is 12 residues. This CDR3 is CAWKGLNEKLFF. CDR3 nucleotide sequence: TGTGCCTGGAAGGGGTTGAATGAAAAACTGTTTTTT.

The rearrangement uses TRBV4-1 and TRBJ2-2, with a weak D call TRBD1 (5 bases). Germline assignment: CDR1 MGHRA and CDR2 YSYEKL. The CDR3 spans 14 residues. Trimming cost V 2 bases and J 5 bases, with 9 bases left between them. This CDR3 is CASSQLRVTGELFF. Written as DNA, the CDR3 is TGCGCCAGCAGCCAACTCAGGGTTACCGGGGAGCTGTTTTTT.

The table lists this clonotype with a few counts. The chain is built from TRBV5-1 and TRBJ1-5; no clear D gene. The V gene lost 6 bases and the J gene lost 0 bases, with 13 bases spanning the gap. In germline, CDR1 is SGHRS, CDR2 YFSETQ. There are 15 residues in the CDR3. Written as DNA, the CDR3 is TGCGCCAGCAAAACAGAGCCATATAGCAATCAGCCCCAGCATTTT. Translating gives CASKTEPYSNQPQHF.

This clonotype came up a few times. The chain is built from TRBV9 and TRBJ1-2; D remains ambiguous. Trimming left V 7 bases short and J 4 bases short, with 14 bases between. The germline CDR1 and CDR2 sequences are SGDLS and YYNGEE. The CDR3 spans 13 residues. CDR3: CASQSPNFYGYTF. In nucleotides, the CDR3 is TGTGCCAGCCAGTCCCCGAATTTCTATGGCTACACCTTC.

V usage is TRBV28 and J usage is TRBJ2-2, with no clear D. The germline V gene has CDR1 MDHEN and CDR2 SYDVKM. V lost 5 bases to trimming and J lost 0 bases, with 16 bases between them. The CDR3 consists of 17 residues. CDR3: CASSPNAYPANTGELFF. The CDR3 DNA is TGTGCCAGCAGTCCGAACGCCTACCCCGCGAACACCGGGGAGCTGTTTTTT.

This clonotype appeared a few times. V and J are TRBV4-1 and TRBJ2-4, with TRBD2 matching 9 bases. The better agreement between TRBJ2-7 and the DNA end casts doubt on the J call. Germline CDR1 MGHRA, CDR2 YSYEKL. CDR3 length: 15 residues. Here the CDR3 reads CASSRQTSGSYEQYF. Here the CDR3 DNA reads TGCGCCAGCAGCCGACAGACTAGCGGTTCCTACGAGCAGTACTTC.

The rearrangement uses TRBV6-1 and TRBJ2-3; 8 bases align to TRBD2. The V segment lost 5 bases and the J segment 7 bases; nucleotides outside the gene matches: 5. CDR1 MNHNS and CDR2 SASEGT come from the germline V gene. The CDR3 contains 13 residues. CDR3 in DNA: TGTGCCAGCAGTCGGGGGGGCCTATATACGCAGTATTTT. It encodes CASSRGGLYTQYF.

With respect to this clonotype: This may stem from a read error, because a much larger clone lies one nucleotide away. The genes are TRBV5-1 and TRBJ2-7; TRBD2 matches 10 bases. The V and J ends lost 0 bases and 7 bases, in that order; junction bases with no gene match: 7. Germline V gene sequence: CDR1 SGHRS, CDR2 YFSETQ. This CDR3 is built from 15 residues. CDR3 sequence: CASSLVAGGDNEQYF. The CDR3, as DNA: TGCGCCAGCAGCTTGGTAGCGGGGGGAGACAATGAGCAGTACTTC.

As concerns this clonotype: The junction departs from the called germline gene at one end, perhaps through a read error. The chain couples TRBV5-1 to TRBJ2-1; D is perhaps TRBD2 (7 bases). This CDR3 contains 14 residues. Germline V gene data show CDR1 as SGHRS and CDR2 as YFSETQ. The CDR3 spells CACSFTGGANEQFF. CDR3 sequence (DNA): TGCGCCTGCAGCTTCACTGGGGGGGCCAATGAGCAGTTCTTC.

Comments on this clonotype: At one end, the junction sequence differs from germline, possibly due to a read error. The chain carries TRBV6-7 and TRBJ2-1; 7 bases fit TRBD2. TRBV6-7 is filed as an ORF, its function uncertain. The CDR3 runs to 13 residues. DNA for the CDR3: TGTGCCAACCCCCGGGAGGACTACAATGAGCACTTCTTC. Its protein product is CANPREDYNEHFF.

The sample holds a few counts of this clonotype. CDR3: CASSQRIEGGYGYTF. As DNA, the CDR3 is TGTGCCAGCAGCCAACGCATCGAGGGTGGGTATGGCTACACCTTC. The gene calls are TRBV3-1 and TRBJ1-2, with D unclear. Trimming left V 2 bases short and J 5 bases short, with 15 bases between. The CDR3 spans 15 residues. Germline V gene lookup returns CDR1 LGHDT and CDR2 YNNKEL (reference sequence).

The gene calls are TRBV2 and TRBJ2-7; TRBD2 aligns across 7 bases. Germline-derived CDR1 and CDR2 are SNHLY and FYNNEI. The CDR3 runs to 14 residues. The V segment lost 6 bases and the J segment 2 bases; nucleotides outside the gene matches: 7. The CDR3 DNA sequence: TGTGCCAGCAGGCCGAAGACTAGCACCTACGAGCAGTACTTC. Encoded protein: CASRPKTSTYEQYF.

The chain carries TRBV7-2 and TRBJ2-5; D is perhaps TRBD1 (6 bases). The CDR3 totals 12 residues. V was shortened by 8 bases and J by 3 bases, with 10 bases between the two germline ends. Germline assignment: CDR1 SGHTA and CDR2 FQGNSA. The CDR3 protein is CASGHREETQYF. DNA of the CDR3: TGTGCCAGCGGCCACAGGGAAGAGACCCAGTACTTC.

In nucleotides, the CDR3 is TGCGCCAGCAGTCAGACAGGGCAAACCTACGAGCAGTTCTTC. Encoded protein: CASSQTGQTYEQFF. The chain links TRBV5-1 to TRBJ2-1; 7 positions agree with TRBD1. The trim removed 5 bases at V and 10 bases at J, leaving 12 bases unmatched. The CDR3 has 14 residues. Germline CDR1 and CDR2: SGHRS and YFSETQ.

CDR3 in DNA: TGTGCCACCAGTGGGGTCTCCTACGAGCAGTACTTC. It is translated as CATSGVSYEQYF. The chain employs TRBV24-1 and TRBJ2-7, with D unresolved. V was clipped by 5 bases and J by 0 bases, with 4 bases between them. CDR1 KGHDR and CDR2 SFDVKD come from the germline V gene. The CDR3 loop spans 12 amino acids.

This clonotype was detected a few times. The J gene is TRBJ2-5, the V gene TRBV11-2; D not certain. The V gene's germline CDR1 is SGHAT and CDR2 FQNNGV. The V and J ends lost 2 bases and 4 bases respectively, with 11 bases between them. This CDR3 comprises 14 residues. CDR3 nucleotides: TGTGCCAGCAGCTTATGGACGGTCGGAGAGACCCAGTACTTC. It codes for CASSLWTVGETQYF.

This chain uses TRBV29-1 with TRBJ1-2; D call uncertain. Trimming took off 7 bases at V and 7 bases at J, with 13 bases between the two ends. Per germline, CDR1 SQVTM and CDR2 ANQGSEA. The CDR3 loop spans 11 amino acids. The CDR3: CSATLSGGYTF. In DNA form, the CDR3 reads TGCAGCGCAACCCTTTCGGGTGGCTACACCTTC.

This clonotype was counted only a few times. The chain links TRBV28 to TRBJ1-5; tentative D call: TRBD1 (5 bases). The V end lost 5 bases, the J end lost 0 bases, and 20 bases lay between the germline ends. Looked up from germline, CDR1 is MDHEN and CDR2 is SYDVKM. The CDR3 runs to 18 residues. CDR3 amino acids: CASSQTDWGLYSNQPQHF. CDR3 in DNA: TGTGCCAGCAGTCAGACGGATTGGGGCCTTTATAGCAATCAGCCCCAGCATTTT.

This clonotype has just a few counts. The chain uses TRBV29-1 and TRBJ1-2, with 7 bases matching TRBD1. Germline assignment: CDR1 SQVTM and CDR2 ANQGSEA. V gave up 7 bases and J gave up 6 bases; unmatched junction bases: 8. The CDR3 runs 12 residues. CDR3 coding DNA: TGCAGCGCGGGACAGTATCGCGATGGCTACACCTTC. As protein: CSAGQYRDGYTF.

This clonotype has only a few counts. The chain joins TRBV3-1 to TRBJ2-4; D uncertain. V shed 1 base and J shed 13 bases, with 20 bases lying between them. This CDR3 spans 15 amino acids. Germline V gene data show CDR1 as LGHDT and CDR2 as YNNKEL (reference sequence). The CDR3 reads CASSQGPPPLGWQYF. DNA of the CDR3: TGTGCCAGCAGCCAAGGTCCACCGCCTCTGGGGTGGCAGTACTTC.

V is TRBV2 and J is TRBJ2-7; 8 bases map to TRBD2. Germline assignment: CDR1 SNHLY and CDR2 FYNNEI. V dropped 0 bases and J dropped 3; count of bases not matched to a gene: 4. The CDR3 is 15 residues long. The CDR3, as DNA: TGTGCCAGCAGTGAAGCCGGGGGACTAGACTACGAGCAGTACTTC. Its translation: CASSEAGGLDYEQYF.

The genes are TRBV20-1 and TRBJ2-5; TRBD2 might be the D (5 bases). The CDR3 runs to 15 residues. V gave up 3 bases and J gave up 5 bases, with 19 bases separating them. Germline V gene lookup returns CDR1 DFQATT and CDR2 SNEGSKA (reference sequence). CDR3 sequence (DNA): TGCAGTGCTAGCGGGTCCGGAGGTTTGTGGGAGACCCAGTACTTC. This gives the protein CSASGSGGLWETQYF.

This clonotype has only a few counts. This sequence joins TRBV7-2 and TRBJ1-6; D not resolved. CDR1 is SGHTA and CDR2 is FQGNSA in the germline V gene. Trimming removed 3 bases at V and 6 bases at J, with 9 bases between. This CDR3 is built from 14 residues. The CDR3: CASSFSAFNSPLHF. CDR3 sequence (DNA): TGTGCCAGCAGCTTTTCCGCGTTTAATTCACCCCTCCACTTT.

This clonotype has ten or more counts. V and J are TRBV29-1 and TRBJ2-7; a possible D gene is TRBD1 (6 bases). Between the trimmed V and J ends, which lost 3 bases and 3 bases, there was a span of 9 bases. Germline CDR1 is SQVTM and CDR2 is ANQGSEA. The CDR3 runs to 12 residues. CDR3 sequence (DNA): TGCAGCGTTGATGGCAGGGGCTACGAGCAGTACTTC. It encodes CSVDGRGYEQYF.